Listed below are T cell receptor beta chains from one sample, sequenced in a study of immune characteristics of hereditary and idiopathic chronic pancreatitis. TCRdb's copy holds only in-frame clones and misses some; the assay was immunoSEQ multiplex PCR. Here the sample spans 1,700 or so clones, almost 80% being singletons. Input material: pancreas tissue with hereditary chronic pancreatitis. These receptors all stem from a human donor with chronic pancreatitis. Each CDR3 is given with its conserved first and last residue. A D gene is named only where the DNA matches it firmly. Rows may omit the clone size; those that give it use once, few, many or a size class.

>.|TRBV7-9|.|TRBJ2-7
TGTGCCAGCAGCTTAGGGGGACTTGGGAACGAGCAGTACTTC
CASSLGGLGNEQYF
>.|TRBV5-1|TRBD1|TRBJ2-2
TGCGCCAGCAGCTACAGACAGGGGCGTAACACCGGGGAGCTGTTTTTT
CASSYRQGRNTGELFF
>.|TRBV5-3|.|TRBJ1-2
TGTGCCAGAAGCTTGGAATCGTCCGCTAACTATGGCTACACCTTC
CARSLESSANYGYTF
>.|TRBV10-1|TRBD1|TRBJ1-5
TGCGCCAGCAGAGCCGGGACAGGGGTGAGTCAGCCCCAGCATTTT
CASRAGTGVSQPQHF
>large|TRBV29-1|TRBD1|TRBJ2-1
TGCAGCGTTGCAGTCGACAGGGGCACATCCTACAATGAGCAGTTCTTC
CSVAVDRGTSYNEQFF
>.|TRBV15|.|TRBJ2-3
TGTGCCACCAGGGGTGGGGGGGCTGCAGATACGCAGTATTTT
CATRGGGAADTQYF
>.|TRBV6-4|.|TRBJ2-1
TGTGCCAGCAGTGACTCTAGCGGCTCCTACAATGAGCAGTTCTTC
CASSDSSGSYNEQFF
>.|TRBV7-7|TRBD1|TRBJ2-2
TGTGCTAGCAGTACCGGGACAGAGAACACCGGGGAGCTGTTTTTT
CASSTGTENTGELFF
>few|TRBV30|.|TRBJ1-5
TGTGCCTGGAGTCCAACGGGGAATAGCAATCAGCCCCAGCATTTT
CAWSPTGNSNQPQHF
>.|TRBV6-5|TRBD1|TRBJ2-1
TGTGCCAGCAACGCGTGGGGGACAGGGGACAATGAGCAGTTCTTC
CASNAWGTGDNEQFF
>.|TRBV6-5|.|TRBJ2-7
TGTGCCAGCACCATTCTCCCCGGGGGACCCTACGAGCAGTACTTC
CASTILPGGPYEQYF
>.|TRBV27|.|TRBJ2-7
TGTGCCAGCAGTTTAGGGGTGCCTTACGAGCAGTACTTC
CASSLGVPYEQYF
>.|TRBV21-1|.|TRBJ1-2
TGTGCCAGCCCTCAAGTTGTTCCCAGGAAGACAGGCTACTATGGCTACACCTTC
CASPQVVPRKTGYYGYTF
>.|TRBV28|TRBD1|TRBJ2-7
TGTGCCAGCAGTAGGGTACAGGGGACCGAGCAGTACTTC
CASSRVQGTEQYF
>.|TRBV5-6|TRBD1|TRBJ1-1
TGTGCCAGCAGCTTGCCCCGGACAGGCATGAACACTGAAGCTTTCTTT
CASSLPRTGMNTEAFF
>.|TRBV4-3|TRBD1|TRBJ2-1
TGCGCCAGCAGCCAAGATATAGGACAGGGGTTCAATGAGCAGTTCTTC
CASSQDIGQGFNEQFF
>.|TRBV5-8|.|TRBJ2-5
TGTGCCAGCAGCTTAAACAGGGAAGAGACCCAGTACTTC
CASSLNREETQYF
>few|TRBV7-9|.|TRBJ1-2
TGTGCCAGCAGCTTAGACGGGTATGGCTACACCTTC
CASSLDGYGYTF
>.|TRBV6-5|TRBD1|TRBJ1-6
TGTGCCAGCAGCGTGACAGGGGCCCTAAATTCACCCCTCCACTTT
CASSVTGALNSPLHF
>.|TRBV12-3/TRBV12-4|.|TRBJ1-6
TGTGCCAGCACCCAGAGAAATTCACCCCTCCACTTT
CASTQRNSPLHF
>few|TRBV5-1|TRBD2|TRBJ2-3
TGCGCCAGCAGTACCGGGACTAGCGGGGCCCGGACGCAGTATTTT
CASSTGTSGARTQYF
>few|TRBV5-6|.|TRBJ1-4
TGTGCCAGCAGCTTTTATGGGGTACGGGAAAAACTGTTTTTT
CASSFYGVREKLFF
>.|TRBV7-9|.|TRBJ1-1
TGTGCCAGCAGCTTAGCGACGACAGGGAACACTGAAGCTTTCTTT
CASSLATTGNTEAFF
>.|TRBV4-2|.|TRBJ1-5
TGTGCCAGCAGCCAAGATAGGTGGGAGCCGCGTCAGCCCCAGCATTTT
CASSQDRWEPRQPQHF